This T cell receptor (beta chain) was sequenced during a study of OX40 agonist ivuxolimab in advanced cancers. With regard to the full study: Ivuxolimab was an agonistic, fully human IgG2 monoclonal antibody directed against OX40 (CD134), a costimulatory receptor. Intravenous ivuxolimab was administered to patients every 2 weeks at six dose levels: 0.01, 0.1, 0.3, 1.5, 3 and 10 mg/kg. Of the roughly 53 patients in dose escalation, about 20 had hepatocellular carcinoma, roughly 15 had melanoma, 9 had renal cell carcinoma and 9 had head and neck cancer. A male proportion of 75% to 85% and a mean age of roughly 55 years, ranging from roughly 23 to 79, were recorded for the dose-escalation cohort. Prior anti-PD-1, anti-PD-L1 or anti-CTLA-4 therapy was permitted, and checkpoint inhibitors had been received by less than 45% of dose-escalation patients. Three dose-escalation patients achieved partial responses, one with hepatocellular carcinoma and two with cutaneous melanoma. The purpose of peripheral TCRbeta sequencing was to test whether ivuxolimab changed TCR sequence diversity and led to clonal T-cell expansion. The paper describes the monotherapy dose-escalation part (N = 52 patients) of the phase I trial of ivuxolimab. Overall study results and their limits: Clonal expansion of both CD4+ and CD8+ blood T cells was observed from baseline to week 6 at doses 0.1 to 3.0 mg/kg. Low levels of normalized T-cell clonal expansion were also seen in some patients who did not respond. Antigen specificity was not determined for the clonally expanded peripheral T cells. After ivuxolimab, more expanded clones were found on average in CD8+ T cells than in CD4+ T cells. In the 0.1-3.0 mg/kg groups, partial responders had among the lowest normalized peripheral clonal expansion, particularly in CD8+ T cells.

The trial excluded patients who had a history of autoimmune disease or who were on systemic immunosuppression. Peripheral blood for TCR sequencing was collected from all dose cohorts at baseline, on cycle 4 day 1, and on cycle 7 day 1. The samples were taken from a phase I, first-in-human, multicenter, open-label dose-escalation trial of ivuxolimab. Adults with locally advanced or metastatic head and neck squamous cell, hepatocellular, melanoma or renal cell carcinoma were enrolled in the trial. Before TCR sequencing, CD4+ T cells and CD8+ T cells were sorted from peripheral blood as separate populations. For sequencing of the TCRbeta CDR3 region, genomic DNA was extracted from the sorted cells. TCRbeta CDR3 regions were sequenced using the immunoSEQ Assay. Entries here come from immuneACCESS through TCRdb and include only in-frame sequences with V and J called. Some clones fail to appear in such tables; in the studies checked, an unresolved V gene covers under half of the shortfall, and the cause of the remainder is unknown. For this sample there are 62,000 or so clones; 85% appear just once. The ten top clones hold roughly 3.5% of the sample.

Regarding this clone: Its antigen is not yet known. There are no base qualities to consult, and no much larger clone falls within one base.

Reading from cysteine to phenylalanine, the CDR3 counts 15 amino acids. The retained sequence is limited to the CDR3, 45 bases, with the frame set at the first base. Trimming costs V 0 bases and J 5 bases, and their ends lie 14 bases apart. The germline V gene sets CDR1 to SGDLS and CDR2 to YYNGEE. This specimen was CD4+ or CD8+ T cells sorted from blood, taken in a trial of the OX40 agonist ivuxolimab. This receptor was obtained from an adult with an advanced solid tumor such as melanoma, head and neck, liver or kidney cancer. The sequence links TRBV9 to TRBJ2-5; the D gene is possibly TRBD1 or TRBD2, each agreeing over 5 bases. Here the CDR3 is given as CASSVGLGEWETQYF. The DNA is TGTGCCAGCAGCGTAGGGTTAGGGGAGTGGGAGACCCAGTACTTC.